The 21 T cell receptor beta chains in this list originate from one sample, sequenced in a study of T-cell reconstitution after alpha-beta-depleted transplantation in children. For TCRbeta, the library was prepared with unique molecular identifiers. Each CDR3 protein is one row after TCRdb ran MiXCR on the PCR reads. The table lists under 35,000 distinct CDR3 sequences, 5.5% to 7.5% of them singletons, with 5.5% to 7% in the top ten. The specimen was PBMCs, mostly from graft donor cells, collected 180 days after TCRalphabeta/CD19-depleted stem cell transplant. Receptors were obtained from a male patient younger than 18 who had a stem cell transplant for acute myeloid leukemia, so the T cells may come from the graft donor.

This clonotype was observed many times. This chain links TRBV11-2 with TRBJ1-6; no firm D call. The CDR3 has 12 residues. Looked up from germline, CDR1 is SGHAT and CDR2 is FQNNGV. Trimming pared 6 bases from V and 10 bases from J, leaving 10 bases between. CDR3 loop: CASSYSGSPLHF. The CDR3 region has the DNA TGTGCCAGCAGTTATAGCGGATCACCCCTCCACTTT. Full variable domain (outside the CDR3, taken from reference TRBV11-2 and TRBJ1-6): EAGVAQSPRYKIIEKRQSVAFWCNPISGHATLYWYQQILGQGPKLLIQFQNNGVVDDSQLPKDRFSAERLKGVDSTLKIQPAKLEDSAVYLCASSYSGSPLHFGNGTRLTVT.

CDR3 DNA: TGCAGTGCTAGAGATCCGGCCAGGGGTGCCTACGAGCAGTACTTC. It specifies CSARDPARGAYEQYF. V is TRBV20-1 and J is TRBJ2-7, with TRBD1 as a possible D gene (6 bases). The V gene lost 0 bases and the J gene lost 2 bases, with 14 bases spanning the gap. This CDR3 has 15 amino acids. Germline assignment: CDR1 DFQATT and CDR2 SNEGSKA (reference sequence).

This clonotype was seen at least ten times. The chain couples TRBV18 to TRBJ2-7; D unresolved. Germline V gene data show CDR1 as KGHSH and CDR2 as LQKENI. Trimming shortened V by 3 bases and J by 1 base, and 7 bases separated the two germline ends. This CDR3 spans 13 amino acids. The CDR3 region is CASSPSVSYEQYF. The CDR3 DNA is TGTGCCAGCTCACCTTCAGTGTCCTACGAGCAGTACTTC.

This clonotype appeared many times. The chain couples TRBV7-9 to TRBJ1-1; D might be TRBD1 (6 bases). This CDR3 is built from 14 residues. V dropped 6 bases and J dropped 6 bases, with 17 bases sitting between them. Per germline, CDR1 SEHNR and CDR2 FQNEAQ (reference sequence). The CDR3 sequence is CASSYYGDTPEAFF. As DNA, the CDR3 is TGTGCCAGCAGTTACTACGGGGACACCCCTGAAGCTTTCTTT.

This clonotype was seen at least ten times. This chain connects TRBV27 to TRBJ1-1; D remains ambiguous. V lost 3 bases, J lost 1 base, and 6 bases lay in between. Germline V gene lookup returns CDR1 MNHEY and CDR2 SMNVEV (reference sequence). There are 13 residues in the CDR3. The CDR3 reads CASSFLTNTEAFF. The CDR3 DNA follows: TGTGCCAGCAGTTTTCTGACGAACACTGAAGCTTTCTTT.

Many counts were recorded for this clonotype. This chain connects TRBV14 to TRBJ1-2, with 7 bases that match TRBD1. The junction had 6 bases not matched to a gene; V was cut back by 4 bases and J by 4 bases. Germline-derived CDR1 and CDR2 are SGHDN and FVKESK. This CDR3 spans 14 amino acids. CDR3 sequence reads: CASSLTGLIYGYTF. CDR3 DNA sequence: TGTGCCAGCAGCCTGACAGGGCTTATCTATGGCTACACCTTC.

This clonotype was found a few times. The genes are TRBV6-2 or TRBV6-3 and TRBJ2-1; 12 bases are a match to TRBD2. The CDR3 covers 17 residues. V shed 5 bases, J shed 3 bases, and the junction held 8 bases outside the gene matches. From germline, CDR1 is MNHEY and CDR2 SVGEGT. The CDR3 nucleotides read TGTGCCAGCAGTCATAGGACTAGCGGGACTCTCTACAATGAGCAGTTCTTC. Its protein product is CASSHRTSGTLYNEQFF.

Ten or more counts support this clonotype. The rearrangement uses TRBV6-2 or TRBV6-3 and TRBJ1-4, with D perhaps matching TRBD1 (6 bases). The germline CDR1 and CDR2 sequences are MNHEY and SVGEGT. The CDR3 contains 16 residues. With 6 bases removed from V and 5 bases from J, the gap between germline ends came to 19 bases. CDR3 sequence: CASRSPGGQKNEKLFF. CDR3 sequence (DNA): TGTGCCAGCAGGTCCCCCGGTGGACAGAAAAATGAAAAACTGTTTTTT.

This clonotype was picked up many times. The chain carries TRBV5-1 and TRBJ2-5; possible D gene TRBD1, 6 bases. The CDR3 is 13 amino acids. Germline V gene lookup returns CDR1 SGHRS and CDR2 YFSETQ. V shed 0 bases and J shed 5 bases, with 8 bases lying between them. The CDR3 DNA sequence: TGCGCCAGCAGCTTGGACAGGGCGGAGACCCAGTACTTC. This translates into CASSLDRAETQYF.

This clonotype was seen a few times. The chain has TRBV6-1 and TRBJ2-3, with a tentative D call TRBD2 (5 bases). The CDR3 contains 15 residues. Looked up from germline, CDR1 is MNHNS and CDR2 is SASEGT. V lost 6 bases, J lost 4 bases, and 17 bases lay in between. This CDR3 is CASREAEFGSDTQYF. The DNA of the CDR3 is TGTGCCAGCAGGGAGGCGGAGTTTGGCTCAGATACGCAGTATTTT.

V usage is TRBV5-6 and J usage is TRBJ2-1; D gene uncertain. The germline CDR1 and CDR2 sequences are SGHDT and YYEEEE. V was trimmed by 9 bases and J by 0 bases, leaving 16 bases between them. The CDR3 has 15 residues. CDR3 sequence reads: CAMSPRLRSYNEQFF. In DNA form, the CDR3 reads TGTGCCATGAGCCCCCGGTTGCGCTCCTACAATGAGCAGTTCTTC.

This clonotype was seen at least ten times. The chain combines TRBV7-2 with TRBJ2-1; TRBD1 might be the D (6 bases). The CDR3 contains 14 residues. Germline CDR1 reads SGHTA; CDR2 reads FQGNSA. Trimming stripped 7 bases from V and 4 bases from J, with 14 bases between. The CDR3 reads CASKGVGAYNEQFF. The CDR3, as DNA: TGTGCCAGCAAGGGGGTCGGCGCTTACAATGAGCAGTTCTTC.

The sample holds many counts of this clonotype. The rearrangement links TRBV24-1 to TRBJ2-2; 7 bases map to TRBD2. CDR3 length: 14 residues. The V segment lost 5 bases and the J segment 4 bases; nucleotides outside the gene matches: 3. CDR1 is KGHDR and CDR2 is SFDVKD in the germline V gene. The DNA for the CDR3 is TGTGCCACCAGTGTTGCGGGAGTCACCGGGGAGCTGTTTTTT. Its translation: CATSVAGVTGELFF.

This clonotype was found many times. CDR3 in amino acids: CASSAGTRYNEQFF. Here the CDR3 DNA reads TGTGCCAGCAGCGCCGGGACTCGATACAATGAGCAGTTCTTC. The chain carries TRBV9 and TRBJ2-1, with D perhaps matching TRBD2 (6 bases). Germline CDR1 and CDR2: SGDLS and YYNGEE. The V gene lost 3 bases and the J gene lost 4 bases, with 11 bases spanning the gap. This CDR3 is 14 amino acids long.

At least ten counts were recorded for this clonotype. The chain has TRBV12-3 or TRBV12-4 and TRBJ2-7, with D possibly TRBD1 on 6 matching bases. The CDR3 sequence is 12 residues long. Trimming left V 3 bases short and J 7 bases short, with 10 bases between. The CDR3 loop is CASSFGQQEQYF. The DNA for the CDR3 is TGTGCCAGCAGTTTTGGACAGCAGGAGCAGTACTTC.

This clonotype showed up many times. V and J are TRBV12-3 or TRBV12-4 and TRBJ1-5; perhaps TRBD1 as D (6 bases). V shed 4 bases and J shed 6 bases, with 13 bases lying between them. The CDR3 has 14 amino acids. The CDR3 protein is CASSSGDVGQPQHF. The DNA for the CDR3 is TGTGCCAGCAGTTCAGGGGACGTGGGTCAGCCCCAGCATTTT.

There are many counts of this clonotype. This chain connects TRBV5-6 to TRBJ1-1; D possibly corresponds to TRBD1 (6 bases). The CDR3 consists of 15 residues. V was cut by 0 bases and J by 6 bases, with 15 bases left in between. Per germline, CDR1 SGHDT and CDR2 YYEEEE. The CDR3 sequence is CASSLVLGGVAEAFF. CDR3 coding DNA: TGTGCCAGCAGCTTGGTTCTAGGGGGAGTCGCTGAAGCTTTCTTT. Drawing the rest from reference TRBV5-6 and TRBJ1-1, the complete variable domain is DAGVTQSPTHLIKTRGQQVTLRCSPKSGHDTVSWYQQALGQGPQFIFQYYEEEERQRGNFPDRFSGHQFPNYSSELNVNALLLGDSALYLCASSLVLGGVAEAFFGQGTRLTVV.

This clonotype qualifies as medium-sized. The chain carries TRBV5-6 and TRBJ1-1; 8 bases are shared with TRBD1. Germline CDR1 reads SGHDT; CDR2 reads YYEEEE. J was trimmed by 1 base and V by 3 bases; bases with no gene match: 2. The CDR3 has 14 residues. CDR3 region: CASSSGGANTEAFF. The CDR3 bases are TGTGCCAGCAGCTCAGGGGGCGCGAACACTGAAGCTTTCTTT. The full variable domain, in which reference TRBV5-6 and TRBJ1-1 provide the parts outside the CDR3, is DAGVTQSPTHLIKTRGQQVTLRCSPKSGHDTVSWYQQALGQGPQFIFQYYEEEERQRGNFPDRFSGHQFPNYSSELNVNALLLGDSALYLCASSSGGANTEAFFGQGTRLTVV.

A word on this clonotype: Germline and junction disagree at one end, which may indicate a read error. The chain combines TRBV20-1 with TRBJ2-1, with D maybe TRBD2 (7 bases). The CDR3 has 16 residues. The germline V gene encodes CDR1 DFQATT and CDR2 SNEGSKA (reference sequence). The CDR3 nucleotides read TGCTGTGCTAGGGGGGGGGCTGCGGGAGCGAGCAATGAGCAGTTCTTC. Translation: CCARGGAAGASNEQFF.

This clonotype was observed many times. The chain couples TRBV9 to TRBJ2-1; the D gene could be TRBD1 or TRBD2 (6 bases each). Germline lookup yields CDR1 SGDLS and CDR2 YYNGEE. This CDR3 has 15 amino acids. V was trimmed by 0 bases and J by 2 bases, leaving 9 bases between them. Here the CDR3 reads CASSVGGDTYNEQFF. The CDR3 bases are TGTGCCAGCAGCGTAGGGGGGGACACCTACAATGAGCAGTTCTTC.

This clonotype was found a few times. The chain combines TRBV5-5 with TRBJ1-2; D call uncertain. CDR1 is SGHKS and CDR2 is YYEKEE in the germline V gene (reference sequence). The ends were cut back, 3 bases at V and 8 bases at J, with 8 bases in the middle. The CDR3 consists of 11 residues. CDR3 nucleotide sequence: TGTGCCAGCAGCTATGTTCGAGGCTACACCTTC. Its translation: CASSYVRGYTF.